The 17 T cell receptor beta chains below were found in one sample sequenced in a study of healthy donors' naive CD4 and CD8 T cells. TCR libraries were built from about 520 ng of total RNA by linear amplification. Via MiXCR, TCRdb re-called the reads, giving one row per CDR3 protein. Here the sample spans about 180,000 distinct CDR3 sequences, around three quarters being singletons. The specimen was naive CD4+ and CD8+ T cells sorted from blood, pooled from several donors. All receptors derive from a pool of human donors in good health; the sample pools cells from several healthy donors.

V usage is TRBV29-1 and J usage is TRBJ2-1; 10 nucleotides align to TRBD2. Germline CDR1 is SQVTM and CDR2 is ANQGSEA. Trimming removed 7 bases from V and 3 bases from J; junction bases left unmatched: 3. The CDR3 has 13 amino acids. The CDR3 bases are TGCAGCGGTCTAGCGGGAGTCTACAATGAGCAGTTCTTC. The encoded protein is CSGLAGVYNEQFF.

The chain couples TRBV2 to TRBJ2-7, with a weak D call TRBD2 (5 bases). CDR3 size: 13 residues. The germline CDR1 and CDR2 sequences are SNHLY and FYNNEI. Trimming pared 6 bases from V and 0 bases from J, leaving 9 bases between. This CDR3 is CASSSGFSYEQYF. Written as DNA, the CDR3 is TGTGCCAGCAGCTCGGGATTCTCCTACGAGCAGTACTTC. Full variable domain (outside the CDR3, taken from reference TRBV2 and TRBJ2-7): EPEVTQTPSHQVTQMGQEVILRCVPISNHLYFYWYRQILGQKVEFLVSFYNNEISEKSEIFDDQFSVERPDGSNFTLKIRSTKLEDSAMYFCASSSGFSYEQYFGPGTRLTVT.

The chain employs TRBV14 and TRBJ1-6; perhaps TRBD1 as D (5 bases). V lost 4 bases and J 6 bases, leaving 7 bases between the germline ends. Germline V gene sequence: CDR1 SGHDN, CDR2 FVKESK. This CDR3 is 13 amino acids long. CDR3 loop: CASSPRGNSPLHF. As DNA, the CDR3 is TGTGCCAGCAGCCCTAGGGGTAATTCACCCCTCCACTTT.

DNA for the CDR3: TGCAGCGTTGTAGGGGGAGGCACTGAAGCTTTCTTT. Translating gives CSVVGGGTEAFF. The rearrangement links TRBV29-1 to TRBJ1-1; D is possibly TRBD1 (6 bases). Germline CDR1 SQVTM, CDR2 ANQGSEA. The CDR3 is made up of 12 amino acids. V was clipped by 4 bases and J by 4 bases, with 10 bases between them.

This clonotype was seen a handful of times. V usage is TRBV19 and J usage is TRBJ1-1, with unresolved D. CDR3 size: 11 residues. The germline gives CDR1 LNHDA, CDR2 SQIVND (reference sequence). V dropped 2 bases and J dropped 7 bases, with 5 bases sitting between them. CDR3 sequence reads: CASSISGEAFF. The DNA for the CDR3 is TGTGCCAGTAGTATATCGGGTGAAGCTTTCTTT.

This clonotype occurred a few times. The CDR3 sequence: CASSILQGAYNEQFF. CDR3 coding DNA: TGTGCCAGTAGTATTTTACAGGGCGCCTACAATGAGCAGTTCTTC. This chain uses TRBV19 with TRBJ2-1; maybe TRBD1 (6 bases). This CDR3 has 15 amino acids. Deletions cut 3 bases from V and 2 bases from J, with 11 bases between. Germline CDR1 and CDR2: LNHDA and SQIVND (reference sequence).

This clonotype was recorded a few times. V and J are TRBV29-1 and TRBJ1-1; D is uncertain. The germline V and J ends were trimmed by 6 bases and 5 bases, with 13 bases remaining between them. This CDR3 comprises 12 residues. Germline values: CDR1 SQVTM, CDR2 ANQGSEA. The CDR3 sequence: CSVVYSGTEAFF. Written as DNA, the CDR3 is TGCAGCGTGGTTTACAGCGGGACTGAAGCTTTCTTT.

The chain combines TRBV19 with TRBJ2-2; 7 bases match TRBD2. The junction had 10 bases not matched to a gene; V was cut back by 6 bases and J by 0 bases. The CDR3 covers 17 residues. Germline CDR1 and CDR2: LNHDA and SQIVND (reference sequence). This chain's CDR3 is CASRNLAELANTGELFF. CDR3 DNA sequence: TGTGCCAGTAGGAATCTAGCGGAGCTTGCGAACACCGGGGAGCTGTTTTTT.

This clonotype was counted between two and nine times. This sequence joins TRBV29-1 and TRBJ2-1; D perhaps matches TRBD2 (6 bases). This CDR3 is 11 amino acids long. Trimming stripped 7 bases from V and 8 bases from J, with 12 bases between. The V gene's germline CDR1 is SQVTM and CDR2 ANQGSEA. This chain's CDR3 is CSGSTSYEQFF. CDR3 nucleotides: TGCAGCGGATCGACTAGTTATGAGCAGTTCTTC.

The chain's CDR3 is CATSIGQSSYEQYF. The CDR3 region has the DNA TGTGCCACCAGCATCGGACAGAGCTCCTACGAGCAGTACTTC. This chain uses TRBV15 with TRBJ2-7; maybe TRBD1 (6 bases). The CDR3 has 14 residues. Looked up from germline, CDR1 is LNHNV and CDR2 is YYDKDF (reference sequence). The germline V and J ends were trimmed by 4 bases and 0 bases, with 10 bases remaining between them.

The rearrangement links TRBV6-5 to TRBJ1-1; D gene ambiguous. The length of the CDR3 is 14 residues. The V end was cut by 4 bases, the J end by 1 base, with 10 bases between. Germline loops: CDR1 MNHEY, CDR2 SVGAGI. CDR3 DNA sequence: TGTGCCAGCAGTTCGGAGATACCGAACACTGAAGCTTTCTTT. Translation: CASSSEIPNTEAFF.

V and J are TRBV19 and TRBJ2-3; 7 bases match TRBD2. After removal of 3 bases from V and 4 bases from J, the junction contained 10 bases not matched to a gene. There are 16 residues in the CDR3. CDR1 LNHDA and CDR2 SQIVND come from the germline V gene (reference sequence). The CDR3 loop is CASSIIGTNWADTQYF. CDR3 in DNA: TGTGCCAGTAGTATTATCGGGACTAACTGGGCAGATACGCAGTATTTT.

The J gene is TRBJ2-3, the V gene TRBV28; weak D call: TRBD2 (6 bases). V lost 2 bases and J lost 0, with 9 bases in between. This CDR3 is 15 amino acids long. Germline CDR1 reads MDHEN; CDR2 reads SYDVKM. The CDR3 nucleotides read TGTGCCAGCAGTTTAGGCGGGGTTAGCACAGATACGCAGTATTTT. It codes for CASSLGGVSTDTQYF.

The rearrangement links TRBV15 to TRBJ2-2; the match to TRBD1 covers 7 bases. This CDR3 is 14 amino acids long. Germline-derived CDR1 and CDR2 are LNHNV and YYDKDF (reference sequence). V lost 5 bases to trimming and J lost 7 bases; unmatched junction nucleotides: 7. CDR3 protein: CATSARQGNGELFF. CDR3 sequence (DNA): TGTGCCACCAGCGCCCGACAGGGCAACGGGGAGCTGTTTTTT.

This clonotype was recorded only once. The rearrangement joins TRBV29-1 to TRBJ2-3; D is unclear. V lost 4 bases, J lost 4 bases, and 9 bases lay in between. Per the germline V gene, CDR1 is SQVTM and CDR2 is ANQGSEA. The CDR3 loop spans 12 amino acids. The CDR3 spells CSVAASADTQYF. The DNA for the CDR3 is TGCAGCGTTGCAGCGTCGGCAGATACGCAGTATTTT.

The V gene is TRBV29-1, the J gene TRBJ1-5; D uncertain. The germline CDR1 and CDR2 sequences are SQVTM and ANQGSEA. The V end lost 0 bases, the J end lost 7 bases, and 10 bases lay between the germline ends. This CDR3 comprises 13 residues. Here the CDR3 DNA reads TGCAGCGTTGAAGATCGGGGTGGACAGCCCCAGCATTTT. Translating gives CSVEDRGGQPQHF.

Here the CDR3 DNA reads TGTGCCAGCAGTTTCCTTCGGATGAACACTGAAGCTTTCTTT. This encodes CASSFLRMNTEAFF. This sequence joins TRBV12-3 or TRBV12-4 and TRBJ1-1, with D hard to call. V lost 3 bases to trimming and J lost 0 bases, with 8 bases between them. This CDR3 comprises 14 residues.